The clone carrying this T cell receptor (beta chain) turned up a few times. Antigen specificity is unknown. These data originate in a study of T cells in Graves' hyperthyroidism and ophthalmopathy. Fresh peripheral blood, around 9.5 ml, yielded the PBMCs. Amplification of TCR beta CDR3 regions used RNA as the template. During a first-round RT-PCR of the TCR CDR3, the HTBI primer set was used. One entry per CDR3 protein, called by TCRdb with MiXCR from the multiplex PCR reads. The table records about 59,000 distinct CDR3 sequences, roughly 50% of them present only once. Whole-study results and caveats: Expanded thyroid clonotypes (above 0.001) were mostly also found in blood. In validation, the model predicted ophthalmopathy. These predictions came a median about 6.5 months before onset. Separating ophthalmopathy from stable hyperthyroidism was achieved by a 13 V-J model.

The CDR3 is 15 amino acids. Germline assignment: CDR1 KGHSH and CDR2 LQKENI. V was trimmed by 0 bases and J by 2 bases, leaving 8 bases between them. The sample taken for sequencing was blood. The rearrangement links TRBV18 to TRBJ2-4; D not resolved. The sequence derives from an older woman with Graves' ophthalmopathy. CDR3 bases: TGTGCCAGCTCACCACCGGGGTCTACCAAAAACATTCAGTACTTC. This encodes CASSPPGSTKNIQYF. Together with reference TRBV18 and TRBJ2-4, the CDR3 gives the full variable domain: NAGVMQNPRHLVRRRGQEARLRCSPMKGHSHVYWYRQLPEEGLKFMVYLQKENIIDESGMPKERFSAEFPKEGPSILRIQQVVRGDSAAYFCASSPPGSTKNIQYFGAGTRLSVL.